The present T cell receptor beta chain was sequenced within a study of T cell responses to AZD1222 COVID-19 vaccine. Study-wide findings and caveats: Only five or six individuals given AZD1222 were seropositive at baseline.

Libraries were prepared by immunoSEQ multiplex PCR; TCRdb keeps only in-frame clonotypes and omits some of them. The sample holds under 140,000 clones, more than 90% seen once. As to this clone: Its target is not known.

CDR3 length equals 16 residues. The specimen comprised peripheral blood, sampled 28 days after the second AZD1222 dose. The chain employs TRBV21-1 and TRBJ2-2; TRBD2 was called by the table and not checked on the DNA. TRBV21-1 is a documented pseudogene. This clonotype was sampled from an adult who received the AZD1222 COVID-19 vaccine. CDR3 in amino acids: CASRRGRERNTGELFF. CDR3 DNA: TGTGCCAGCAGAAGGGGCCGGGAGCGAAACACCGGGGAGCTGTTTTTT.